This T cell receptor beta chain was sequenced for a study of blood T cell repertoires in COVID-19. The germline CDR1 and CDR2 sequences are SGHVS and FNYEAQ. The trim removed 5 bases at V and 4 bases at J, leaving 9 bases unmatched. This CDR3 comprises 15 residues. Only in-frame clones appear in the TCRdb table, and some are missing; sequencing was by immunoSEQ multiplex PCR. The data contain tens of thousands of clones, roughly 84% of them seen just once; the ten biggest clones take up over 7.5%. The receptor was isolated from a man in his fifties or sixties with active COVID-19. The sample was peripheral blood. The chain combines TRBV7-6 with TRBJ2-5; 8 bases agree with TRBD1. The CDR3 coding sequence is TGTGCCAGCAGCCCGCGGACAGGGCGTACAGAGACCCAGTACTTC. Amino acid sequence: CASSPRTGRTETQYF.